This T cell receptor (beta chain) was observed in a study of blood T cell repertoires in COVID-19. About the research overall: The study drew acute and convalescent COVID-19 samples from the United States, Italy and Spain. T cells, B-cell-depleted T cells, or PBMCs provided the cDNA or gDNA that served as material.

This clone was counted only a few times. CDR1 and CDR2 from the germline V gene are LNHDA and SQIVND (reference sequence). The CDR3 extends over 13 amino acids. V was trimmed by 5 bases and J by 5 bases, leaving 12 bases between them. In the original analysis: Estimation of nucleated cell counts was performed using reference gene primer amplification. Profiled with immunoSEQ multiplex PCR; TCRdb holds only in-frame clones, not every one. The D gene and trimming were derived from the DNA, and the V and J assignments and clone size from that table. The data show some 100,000 clones, with around nine tenths seen just once and 4.5% to 5.5% held by the top ten.

The V and J genes are TRBV19 and TRBJ2-5; possibly TRBD2 for D (6 bases). The sequenced sample consisted of peripheral blood. The receptor's source is a man aged 45-65 years with acute or convalescent COVID-19. The CDR3 coding sequence is TGTGCCAGTAGTCCACTAGGGAGGGAGACCCAGTACTTC. Residues: CASSPLGRETQYF.